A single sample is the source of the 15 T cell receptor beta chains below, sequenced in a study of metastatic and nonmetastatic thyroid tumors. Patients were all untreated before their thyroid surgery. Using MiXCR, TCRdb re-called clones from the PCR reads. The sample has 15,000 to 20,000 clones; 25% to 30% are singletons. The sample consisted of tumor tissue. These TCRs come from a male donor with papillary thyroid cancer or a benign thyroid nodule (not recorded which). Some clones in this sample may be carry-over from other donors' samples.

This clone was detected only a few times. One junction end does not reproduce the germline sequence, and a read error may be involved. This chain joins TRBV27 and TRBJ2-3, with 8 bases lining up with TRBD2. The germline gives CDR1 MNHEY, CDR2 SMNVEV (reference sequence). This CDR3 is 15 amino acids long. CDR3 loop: CASKTAGAGTDMQYF. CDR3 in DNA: TGTGCCAGCAAGACAGCGGGAGCTGGTACAGATATGCAGTATTTT.

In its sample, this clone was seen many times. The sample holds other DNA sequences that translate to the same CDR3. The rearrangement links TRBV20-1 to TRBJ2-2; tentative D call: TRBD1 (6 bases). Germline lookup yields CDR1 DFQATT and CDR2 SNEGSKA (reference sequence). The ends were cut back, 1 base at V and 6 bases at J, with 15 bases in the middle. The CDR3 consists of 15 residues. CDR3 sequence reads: CSARVGGSVSGELFF. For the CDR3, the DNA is TGCAGTGCTAGAGTAGGGGGATCGGTTTCCGGGGAGCTGTTTTTT.

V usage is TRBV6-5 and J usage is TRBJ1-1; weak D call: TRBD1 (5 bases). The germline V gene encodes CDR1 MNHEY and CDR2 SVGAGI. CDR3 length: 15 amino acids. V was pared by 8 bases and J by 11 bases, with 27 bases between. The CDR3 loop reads CASAYSLHQGFDAFF. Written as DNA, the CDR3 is TGTGCCAGCGCTTACTCCCTACACCAGGGCTTTGATGCTTTCTTT.

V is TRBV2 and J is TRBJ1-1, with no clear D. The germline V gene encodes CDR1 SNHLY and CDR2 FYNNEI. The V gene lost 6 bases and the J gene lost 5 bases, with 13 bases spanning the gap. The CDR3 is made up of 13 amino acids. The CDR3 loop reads CASSDLGRTEAFF. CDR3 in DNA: TGTGCCAGCAGCGACCTAGGACGTACTGAAGCTTTCTTT.

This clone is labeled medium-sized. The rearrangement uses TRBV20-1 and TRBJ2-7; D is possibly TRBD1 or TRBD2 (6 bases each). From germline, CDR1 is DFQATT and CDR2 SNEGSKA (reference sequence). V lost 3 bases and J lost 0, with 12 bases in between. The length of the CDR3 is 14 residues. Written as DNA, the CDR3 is TGCAGTGCTAGGGGGGCCGGGGGCTCCTACGAGCAGTACTTC. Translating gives CSARGAGGSYEQYF.

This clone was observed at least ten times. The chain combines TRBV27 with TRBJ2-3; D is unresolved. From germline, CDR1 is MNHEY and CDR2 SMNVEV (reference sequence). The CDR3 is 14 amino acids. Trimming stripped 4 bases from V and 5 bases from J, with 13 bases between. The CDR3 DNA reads TGTGCCAGCAGTTCCGCAGGTTTGGGAGATACGCAGTATTTT. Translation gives CASSSAGLGDTQYF.

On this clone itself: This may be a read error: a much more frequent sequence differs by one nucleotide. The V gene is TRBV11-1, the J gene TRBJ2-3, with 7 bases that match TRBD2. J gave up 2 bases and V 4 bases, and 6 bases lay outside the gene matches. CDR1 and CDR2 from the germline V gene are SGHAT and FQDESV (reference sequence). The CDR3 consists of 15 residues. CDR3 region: CASSSSSGITDTQYF. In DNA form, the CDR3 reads TGTGCCAGCAGCTCCTCTAGCGGTATCACAGATACGCAGTATTTT.

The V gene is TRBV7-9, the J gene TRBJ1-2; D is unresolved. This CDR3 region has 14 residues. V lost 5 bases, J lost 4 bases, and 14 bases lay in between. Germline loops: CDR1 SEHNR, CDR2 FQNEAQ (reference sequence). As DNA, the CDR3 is TGTGCCAGCAGCACCTCGGGAGCCTCCTATGGCTACACCTTC. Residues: CASSTSGASYGYTF.

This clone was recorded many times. CDR3 amino acids: CSSPTGQGVSSTDTQYF. Here the CDR3 DNA reads TGCAGTTCTCCCACGGGACAGGGGGTATCTAGCACAGATACGCAGTATTTT. The chain combines TRBV20-1 with TRBJ2-3; 11 nucleotides agree with TRBD1. V shed 8 bases and J 0 bases; nucleotides not matched to a gene: 13. The CDR3 contains 17 residues. The germline CDR1 and CDR2 sequences are DFQATT and SNEGSKA (reference sequence).

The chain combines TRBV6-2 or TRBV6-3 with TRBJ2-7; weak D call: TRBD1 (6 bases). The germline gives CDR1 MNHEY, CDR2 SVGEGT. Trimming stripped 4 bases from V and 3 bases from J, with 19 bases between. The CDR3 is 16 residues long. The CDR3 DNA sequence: TGTGCCAGCAGTTTCCCACCTACAGGGTTCGGCTACGAGCAGTACTTC. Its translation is CASSFPPTGFGYEQYF.

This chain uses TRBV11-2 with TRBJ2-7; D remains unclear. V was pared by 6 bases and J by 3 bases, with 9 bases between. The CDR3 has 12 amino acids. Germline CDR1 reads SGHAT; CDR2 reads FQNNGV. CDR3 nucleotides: TGTGCCAGCAGAACAAGCATCTACGAGCAGTACTTC. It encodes CASRTSIYEQYF.

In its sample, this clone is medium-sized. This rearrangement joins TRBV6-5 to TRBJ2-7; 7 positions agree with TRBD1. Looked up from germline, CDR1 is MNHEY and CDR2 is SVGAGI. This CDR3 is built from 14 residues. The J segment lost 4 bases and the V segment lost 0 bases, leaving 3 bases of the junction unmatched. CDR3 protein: CASSYSHRGYEQYF. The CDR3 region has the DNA TGTGCCAGCAGTTACTCGCACAGGGGTTACGAGCAGTACTTC.

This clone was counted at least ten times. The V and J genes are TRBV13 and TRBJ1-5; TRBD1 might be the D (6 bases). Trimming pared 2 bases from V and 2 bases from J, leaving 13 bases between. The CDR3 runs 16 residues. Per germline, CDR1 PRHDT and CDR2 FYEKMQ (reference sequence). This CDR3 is CASSLSGGLGNQPQHF. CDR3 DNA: TGTGCCAGCAGCTTATCTGGGGGGCTTGGCAATCAGCCCCAGCATTTT.

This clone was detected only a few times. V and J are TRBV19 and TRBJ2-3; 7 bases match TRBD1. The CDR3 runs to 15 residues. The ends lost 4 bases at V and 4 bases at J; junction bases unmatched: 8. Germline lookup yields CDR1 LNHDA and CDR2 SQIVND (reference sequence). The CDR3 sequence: CASSKQGRISDTQYF. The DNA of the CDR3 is TGTGCCAGTAGTAAACAGGGGAGAATTTCAGATACGCAGTATTTT.

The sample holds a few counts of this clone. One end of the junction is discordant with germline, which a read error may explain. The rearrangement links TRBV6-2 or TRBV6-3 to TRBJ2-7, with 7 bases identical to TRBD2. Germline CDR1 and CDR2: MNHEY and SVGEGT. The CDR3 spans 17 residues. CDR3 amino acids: CSSKSSASGRWSYEQYF. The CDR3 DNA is TGTTCCAGCAAATCCTCCGCTAGCGGAAGATGGTCCTACGAGCAGTACTTC.